This T cell receptor (beta chain) stems from a study of cytomegalovirus exposure and HLA in healthy donors. Whole-study findings and limits: With DRB1 most and HLA-C fewest, TCR association rates differed between HLA loci in a later analysis. According to an earlier analysis, most TCR beta V segments yielded productive rearrangements about 87% or about 30% of the time. In a later analysis, donors in an Asian-associated ancestry cluster reportedly had fewer N-insertions in productive TCRs than the cohort mean.

As for this clone: Its antigen remains unidentified.

Germline assignment: CDR1 SGHVS and CDR2 FQNEAQ. The V and J ends lost 1 base and 5 bases respectively, with 29 bases between them. This CDR3 has 20 amino acids. PCR amplification relied on 60 Vbeta primers (plus 13 Jbeta primers). Generated by immunoSEQ multiplex PCR, the TCRdb table keeps only in-frame clones and is missing some. The sample lists some 170,000 clones; approximately 80% were seen once. Material: PBMCs. This sequence originates from a woman between 18 and 30 years old in good health and CMV-seropositive. The chain joins TRBV7-8 to TRBJ2-5; tentative D call: TRBD2 (6 bases). The CDR3 reads CASSLVGAGSVMGPGETQYF. The CDR3 DNA follows: TGTGCCAGCAGCTTAGTCGGCGCGGGGAGCGTCATGGGGCCCGGGGAGACCCAGTACTTC.